One and the same sample provided the 30 T cell receptor beta chains below, sequenced in a study of Graves' ophthalmopathy and Graves' hyperthyroidism. The sequenced template was RNA, covering the TCR beta CDR3 region. The library came from an HTBI-primed first-round RT-PCR and a second-round multiplex PCR. TCRdb used MiXCR to reprocess the multiplex PCR reads, holding one entry per CDR3 protein. This sample has 150,000 to 200,000 distinct CDR3 sequences, with 39% found just once. Sample: peripheral blood. The receptors originated from a young man with Graves' ophthalmopathy.

This clonotype showed up many times. The V and J genes are TRBV12-3 or TRBV12-4 and TRBJ2-5; D is unresolved. The CDR3 is made up of 11 amino acids. V was pared by 2 bases and J by 7 bases, with 5 bases between. The CDR3 region is CASSLSWTQYF. CDR3 nucleotide sequence: TGTGCCAGCAGTTTAAGTTGGACCCAGTACTTC.

Details on this clonotype: An end of the junction does not agree with germline; a read error may underlie this. The chain couples TRBV15 to TRBJ2-7, with TRBD1 matching over 11 bases. There are 15 residues in the CDR3. The V gene's germline CDR1 is LNHNV and CDR2 YYDKDF (reference sequence). In nucleotides, the CDR3 is TGTGCCGCCAGCAGTGGACAGGGGGCCTTTTACGAGCAGTACTTC. It is translated as CAASSGQGAFYEQYF.

This clonotype showed up many times. J is TRBJ2-7 and V is TRBV12-3 or TRBV12-4, with D perhaps matching TRBD1 or TRBD2 (5 bases each). The CDR3 covers 15 residues. V was clipped by 1 base and J by 6 bases, with 16 bases between them. The CDR3 loop reads CASSLEWGFVGEQYF. The CDR3 DNA reads as TGTGCCAGCAGTTTAGAGTGGGGGTTTGTGGGCGAGCAGTACTTC.

This clonotype was picked up many times. The chain recombines TRBV5-5 with TRBJ1-6; the D is unclear. Deletions cut 2 bases from V and 8 bases from J, with 14 bases between. The CDR3 contains 15 residues. Per germline, CDR1 SGHKS and CDR2 YYEKEE (reference sequence). The CDR3 DNA sequence: TGTGCCAGCAGCTTTAATGGCAGGAGAGATTCACCCCTCCACTTT. This translates into CASSFNGRRDSPLHF.

This clonotype was detected many times. V usage is TRBV7-9 and J usage is TRBJ2-5; D assignment may be TRBD1 or TRBD2 (5 bases each). Germline loops: CDR1 SEHNR, CDR2 FQNEAQ (reference sequence). The CDR3 is 12 residues long. Trimming pared 6 bases from V and 2 bases from J, leaving 7 bases between. CDR3 DNA sequence: TGTGCCAGCAGAGAGGGGCAAGAGACCCAGTACTTC. Its translation: CASREGQETQYF. Combining the CDR3 with reference TRBV7-9 and TRBJ2-5 gives the whole variable domain DTGVSQNPRHKITKRGQNVTFRCDPISEHNRLYWYRQTLGQGPEFLTYFQNEAQLEKSRLLSDRFSAERPKGSFSTLEIQRTEQGDSAMYLCASREGQETQYFGPGTRLLVL.

This chain links TRBV6-5 with TRBJ1-1; tentatively, D is TRBD1 (5 bases). V lost 7 bases, J lost 5 bases, and 20 bases lay in between. This CDR3 has 15 amino acids. Germline-derived CDR1 and CDR2 are MNHEY and SVGAGI. The CDR3 DNA is TGTGCCAGCACTTCCCGGGGGAGGGTAGGTACTGAAGCTTTCTTT. It yields the protein CASTSRGRVGTEAFF.

In this sample, this clonotype turned up many times. The junction and the germline gene differ at one end; a read error may be behind it. The rearrangement uses TRBV6-5 and TRBJ2-7; D is uncertain. The CDR3 loop spans 14 amino acids. Germline V gene lookup returns CDR1 MNHEY and CDR2 SVGAGI. Here the CDR3 reads CASNYARASSEQYF. In DNA, the CDR3 is TGTGCCAGCAATTACGCCCGCGCTTCATCCGAGCAGTACTTC.

The CDR3 DNA is TGTGCCAGCAGTTACGAAGGCGGATCCAAGTACACTGAAGCTTTCTTT. It translates to CASSYEGGSKYTEAFF. This chain uses TRBV6-5 with TRBJ1-1; D gene ambiguous. V shed 2 bases and J shed 3 bases, with 16 bases lying between them. Per germline, CDR1 MNHEY and CDR2 SVGAGI. This CDR3 has 16 residues.

This clonotype was seen only a few times. The chain combines TRBV19 with TRBJ2-4; D gene uncertain. Trimming removed 1 base at V and 3 bases at J, with 10 bases between. The germline CDR1 and CDR2 sequences are LNHDA and SQIVND (reference sequence). The CDR3 covers 15 residues. As DNA, the CDR3 is TGTGCCAGTAGTATAGCTGGAGTTGGCAAAAACATTCAGTACTTC. Translation gives CASSIAGVGKNIQYF.

This clonotype is a singleton in its sample. The rearrangement joins TRBV28 to TRBJ1-5, with 8 bases that match TRBD1. The CDR3 covers 15 residues. Per germline, CDR1 MDHEN and CDR2 SYDVKM. The V gene end was trimmed by 6 bases and the J gene end by 5 bases; junction bases not matched to a gene: 9. The DNA of the CDR3 is TGTGCCAGCAGCTGGTTGGACAGGGACGATCAGCCCCAGCATTTT. Its protein product is CASSWLDRDDQPQHF.

The chain carries TRBV6-2 or TRBV6-3 and TRBJ1-1; no firm D call. Trimming shortened V by 5 bases and J by 11 bases, and 18 bases separated the two germline ends. The CDR3 length is 13 residues. CDR1 and CDR2 from the germline V gene are MNHEY and SVGEGT. The CDR3 region has the DNA TGTGCCAGCAGTCAGGACGGGGTCGGGTCGGCTTTCTTT. Protein sequence: CASSQDGVGSAFF.

As DNA, the CDR3 is TGTGCCAGCAGCTCCCTTTGGGATCCTGGCTACACCTTC. Translating gives CASSSLWDPGYTF. The genes are TRBV7-2 and TRBJ1-2; D gene uncertain. V was trimmed by 4 bases and J by 7 bases, leaving 13 bases between them. Germline loops: CDR1 SGHTA, CDR2 FQGNSA. The CDR3 has 13 residues.

CDR3 in amino acids: CSVESGMNTEAFF. DNA of the CDR3: TGCAGCGTTGAAAGCGGAATGAACACTGAAGCTTTCTTT. V gene TRBV29-1 combines with J gene TRBJ1-1, with D hard to call. Germline CDR1 SQVTM, CDR2 ANQGSEA. Trimming pared 2 bases from V and 0 bases from J, leaving 7 bases between. The CDR3 extends over 13 amino acids.

This clonotype was found many times. CDR3 sequence: CASSGTGTGFSYEQYF. In nucleotides, the CDR3 is TGCGCCAGCAGCGGAACCGGGACAGGGTTCTCCTACGAGCAGTACTTC. V usage is TRBV4-3 and J usage is TRBJ2-7; 9 bases are shared with TRBD1. In germline, CDR1 is LGHNA, CDR2 YSLEER. This CDR3 is built from 16 residues. The trim removed 5 bases at V and 0 bases at J, leaving 8 bases unmatched.

This clonotype was counted many times. This chain joins TRBV11-2 and TRBJ2-5; 12 nucleotides align to TRBD2. The V gene end was trimmed by 0 bases and the J gene end by 5 bases; junction bases not matched to a gene: 4. The CDR3 runs 16 residues. The germline V gene has CDR1 SGHAT and CDR2 FQNNGV. Here the CDR3 reads CASSLDRLAGVETQYF. DNA for the CDR3: TGTGCCAGCAGCTTAGATCGACTAGCGGGGGTGGAGACCCAGTACTTC. Looking up the rest from reference TRBV11-2 and TRBJ2-5 gives the full variable domain: EAGVAQSPRYKIIEKRQSVAFWCNPISGHATLYWYQQILGQGPKLLIQFQNNGVVDDSQLPKDRFSAERLKGVDSTLKIQPAKLEDSAVYLCASSLDRLAGVETQYFGPGTRLLVL.

This clonotype was found many times. This sequence joins TRBV25-1 and TRBJ2-7, with 9 bases lining up with TRBD1. The CDR3 is made up of 14 amino acids. Per the germline V gene, CDR1 is MGHDK and CDR2 is SYGVNS. Germline trimming cut 8 bases from V and 0 bases from J; bases unmatched to any gene: 5. CDR3 coding DNA: TGTGCCAGCGGGGGACAGGGCGTCTCCTACGAGCAGTACTTC. It specifies CASGGQGVSYEQYF.

The chain combines TRBV20-1 with TRBJ2-5, with D hard to call. Trimming took 3 bases from V and 5 from J, leaving 7 bases between them. Germline values: CDR1 DFQATT, CDR2 SNEGSKA (reference sequence). The CDR3 length is 11 residues. As DNA, the CDR3 is TGCAGTGCTAGCGAACAGGAGACCCAGTACTTC. Protein product: CSASEQETQYF.

The chain is built from TRBV6-2 or TRBV6-3 and TRBJ1-5; D is unclear. Germline V gene sequence: CDR1 MNHEY, CDR2 SVGEGT. Deletions cut 10 bases from V and 3 bases from J, with 13 bases between. This CDR3 comprises 13 residues. As DNA, the CDR3 is TGTGCCACCAGACCCACAAACAATCAGCCCCAGCATTTT. This gives the protein CATRPTNNQPQHF.

The table lists this clonotype with a count of one. The V gene is TRBV30, the J gene TRBJ2-6, with D perhaps matching TRBD2 (6 bases). The CDR3 length is 16 residues. V lost 1 base and J 0 bases, leaving 10 bases between the germline ends. Germline assignment: CDR1 GTSNPN and CDR2 SVGIG (reference sequence). CDR3 residues: CAWSAPGSSGANVLTF. CDR3 coding DNA: TGTGCCTGGAGTGCACCCGGGAGCTCTGGGGCCAACGTCCTGACTTTC.

At least ten counts were recorded for this clonotype. The rearrangement uses TRBV6-5 and TRBJ1-1, with D maybe TRBD1 (6 bases). The CDR3 consists of 12 residues. The germline V gene has CDR1 MNHEY and CDR2 SVGAGI. Deletions cut 5 bases from V and 7 bases from J, with 11 bases between. The CDR3, as DNA: TGTGCCAGCAGTATCGGAGGGGGTGAAGCTTTCTTT. It codes for CASSIGGGEAFF.

The chain uses TRBV11-2 and TRBJ1-1, with D hard to call. The CDR3 extends over 14 amino acids. V lost 2 bases and J 0 bases, leaving 7 bases between the germline ends. CDR1 is SGHAT, CDR2 FQNNGV, per germline. The CDR3 spells CASSLRQVNTEAFF. The CDR3 DNA reads as TGTGCCAGCAGCTTAAGACAAGTGAACACTGAAGCTTTCTTT.

The gene calls are TRBV28 and TRBJ2-7; TRBD2 agrees at 10 bases. V trimming: 1 base; J trimming: 1 base; junction bases outside the gene matches: 7. The germline V gene has CDR1 MDHEN and CDR2 SYDVKM. This CDR3 comprises 17 residues. Written as DNA, the CDR3 is TGTGCCAGCAGTTTATTTAGCGGGAGGACCGAGTCCTACGAGCAGTACTTC. Protein product: CASSLFSGRTESYEQYF.

This clonotype was detected ten times or more. CDR3 amino acids: CAAGRLVQPQHF. CDR3 coding DNA: TGTGCCGCCGGCCGGTTGGTTCAGCCCCAGCATTTT. The J gene is TRBJ1-5, the V gene TRBV9; D gene unclear. V was pared by 10 bases and J by 6 bases, with 14 bases between. Germline V lookup: CDR1 SGDLS, CDR2 YYNGEE. The CDR3 is 12 amino acids.

At least ten counts were recorded for this clonotype. The rearrangement uses TRBV7-9 and TRBJ1-1, with a possible D match to TRBD1 (5 bases). Per the germline V gene, CDR1 is SEHNR and CDR2 is FQNEAQ (reference sequence). Trimming removed 1 base at V and 4 bases at J, with 13 bases between. The CDR3 runs to 15 residues. CDR3 region: CASSLGGVEGTEAFF. CDR3 sequence (DNA): TGTGCCAGCAGCTTAGGAGGGGTCGAGGGCACTGAAGCTTTCTTT.

This clonotype has at least ten counts. The genes are TRBV20-1 and TRBJ1-5; D remains ambiguous. The CDR3 runs 14 residues. Germline V gives CDR1 DFQATT, CDR2 SNEGSKA (reference sequence). Trimming pared 3 bases from V and 1 base from J, leaving 10 bases between. In nucleotides, the CDR3 is TGCAGTGCTAGTGAAGACGACAGCAATCAGCCCCAGCATTTT. It specifies CSASEDDSNQPQHF.

This clonotype was picked up many times. The V call is TRBV12-3 or TRBV12-4, the J call TRBJ2-5; possible D gene TRBD1, 8 bases. The V end lost 5 bases, the J end lost 4 bases, and 20 bases lay between the germline ends. There are 16 residues in the CDR3. DNA for the CDR3: TGTGCCAGCAGTCCCCAAGACAGGGGAGGGCGAGAGACCCAGTACTTC. It codes for CASSPQDRGGRETQYF.

This clonotype was counted many times. This chain connects TRBV20-1 to TRBJ2-7; 13 nucleotides align to TRBD2. V was pared by 6 bases and J by 4 bases, with 12 bases of the junction left unmatched. Per the germline V gene, CDR1 is DFQATT and CDR2 is SNEGSKA (reference sequence). The CDR3 totals 16 residues. The DNA for the CDR3 is TGCAGTGCCGCGACTAGCGGGAGGTCGACACGTTACGAGCAGTACTTC. As protein: CSAATSGRSTRYEQYF.

Ten or more counts support this clonotype. V usage is TRBV6-5 and J usage is TRBJ1-1, with 7 bases aligning to TRBD1. The CDR3 is made up of 11 amino acids. In germline, CDR1 is MNHEY, CDR2 SVGAGI. The junction had 5 bases not matched to a gene; V was cut back by 10 bases and J by 6 bases. CDR3 DNA: TGTGCCACCGGGACAGACCCTGAAGCTTTCTTT. Protein sequence: CATGTDPEAFF.

This chain uses TRBV7-9 with TRBJ2-5, with 13 nucleotides matching TRBD2. The CDR3 is 12 amino acids. In germline, CDR1 is SEHNR, CDR2 FQNEAQ (reference sequence). V shed 5 bases, J shed 13 bases, and the junction held 4 bases outside the gene matches. The CDR3 loop is CASSTSGRGRYF. The CDR3 DNA is TGTGCCAGCAGCACTAGCGGGAGGGGACGGTACTTC. The entire variable domain, with the rest obtained from reference TRBV7-9 and TRBJ2-5, is as follows: DTGVSQNPRHKITKRGQNVTFRCDPISEHNRLYWYRQTLGQGPEFLTYFQNEAQLEKSRLLSDRFSAERPKGSFSTLEIQRTEQGDSAMYLCASSTSGRGRYFGPGTRLLVL.

This clonotype was detected ten times or more. V and J are TRBV12-3 or TRBV12-4 and TRBJ2-7; D possibly matches TRBD1 or TRBD2 (6 bases each). V was trimmed by 3 bases and J by 0 bases, leaving 18 bases between them. This CDR3 contains 17 residues. The CDR3 reads CASSFGTTGGDSYEQYF. Written as DNA, the CDR3 is TGTGCCAGCAGTTTTGGGACAACTGGCGGGGACTCCTACGAGCAGTACTTC.